This TCR beta chain comes out of a study of shared clonotypes between healthy human individuals. Study-wide findings and caveats: Shared clonotypes: roughly 4.5% naive CD4, about 3.3% naive CD8, under 2.5% memory CD4, about 0.41% memory CD8. The diversity represented, both genetic and in exposure history, was limited by few donors.

Turning to this clone: Antigen: not known.

Every one of the donors was a Caucasian adult that lived in Nashville, Tennessee. Genomic DNA (from each subset) was split evenly across several immunoSEQ plates. Profiled with immunoSEQ multiplex PCR; TCRdb holds only in-frame clones, not every one. The profile shows roughly 2.4 million clones, 90% to 97% of them singletons. The sample consisted of naive CD4+ T cells sorted from blood. Subset given: CD45RA+ positively selected. This clonotype originated in a man younger than 30 in good health.

Written as DNA, the CDR3 is TGCGCCAGCAGCCACTCCCCTGCCCTAGAGACCCAGTACTTC. Translating gives CASSHSPALETQYF. V gene TRBV4-1 combines with J gene TRBJ2-5, with D unclear. The germline V and J ends were trimmed by 3 bases and 4 bases, with 12 bases remaining between them. Germline values: CDR1 MGHRA, CDR2 YSYEKL. The CDR3 has 14 residues.